This passage covers 2 T cell receptor beta chains from one sample sequenced in a study of blood T cell repertoires in COVID-19. Generated by immunoSEQ multiplex PCR, the TCRdb table keeps only in-frame clones and is missing some. The sample yields a few hundred thousand clones, roughly nine tenths seen once. Sample: PBMCs or T cells enriched from blood (not recorded which). The receptors originated from a man aged 18 to 30 who had recovered from COVID-19.

The chain has TRBV7-9 and TRBJ2-7; 11 bases agree with TRBD1. Germline V gene lookup returns CDR1 SEHNR and CDR2 FQNEAQ (reference sequence). This CDR3 has 15 amino acids. The V and J ends lost 4 bases and 5 bases, in that order; junction bases with no gene match: 7. In DNA, the CDR3 is TGTGCCAGCAGCTGGAGCCCGGGACAGGGGGACGAGCAGTACTTC. This translates into CASSWSPGQGDEQYF.

This chain joins TRBV29-1 and TRBJ2-7; D remains unclear. CDR3 length: 12 amino acids. Germline lookup yields CDR1 SQVTM and CDR2 ANQGSEA. Deletions cut 3 bases from V and 0 bases from J, with 6 bases between. The CDR3 protein is CSVENSSYEQYF. The CDR3 DNA reads as TGCAGCGTTGAGAATAGCTCCTACGAGCAGTACTTC.